Listed below are T cell receptor beta chains from one sample, sequenced in a study of T cells in Graves' hyperthyroidism and ophthalmopathy. Using its own MiXCR run on the multiplex PCR reads, TCRdb lists one record per CDR3 protein. Altogether 250,000 to 300,000 distinct CDR3 sequences are present, approximately 14% being singletons, with the ten largest covering approximately 7.9%. The sequenced sample was blood. The receptors shown here come from a woman in her thirties or forties with Graves' hyperthyroidism. CDR3s include the opening cysteine and the closing phenylalanine or tryptophan. The size of a clone is reported for some rows only, either as once, few or many, or as a class for expanded clones.

clone_size: many
v_call: TRBV7-9
j_call: TRBJ2-1
cdr3_aa: CASSLTGRNEQFF

clone_size: many
v_call: TRBV2
j_call: TRBJ2-1
cdr3_aa: CASSGGPPRDDEQFF

clone_size: .
v_call: TRBV19
j_call: TRBJ1-4
cdr3_aa: CASRNRGVSNEKLFF

clone_size: many
v_call: TRBV6-1
j_call: TRBJ2-7
cdr3_aa: CASSSGLAGRYEQYF

clone_size: few
v_call: TRBV24-1
j_call: TRBJ1-4
cdr3_aa: CATSDPGLGGEKLFF

clone_size: many
v_call: TRBV5-1
j_call: TRBJ2-3
cdr3_aa: CASSYNRGDTQYF

clone_size: .
v_call: TRBV18
j_call: TRBJ1-2
cdr3_aa: CASSPPGRNGEYGYTF

clone_size: .
v_call: TRBV24-1
j_call: TRBJ2-2
cdr3_aa: CATSDATGGRDSTLFF

clone_size: many
v_call: TRBV6-1
j_call: TRBJ2-2
cdr3_aa: CASNRGRNTGELFF

clone_size: few
v_call: TRBV20-1
j_call: TRBJ2-2
cdr3_aa: CSARDPSGGGGELFF

clone_size: many
v_call: TRBV28
j_call: TRBJ2-7
cdr3_aa: CASRLGQYEQYF

clone_size: .
v_call: TRBV25-1
j_call: TRBJ2-1
cdr3_aa: CASPHLRGTYNEQFF

clone_size: many
v_call: TRBV6-1
j_call: TRBJ2-3
cdr3_aa: CASSGSDGRTDTQYF

clone_size: few
v_call: TRBV28
j_call: TRBJ2-1
cdr3_aa: CASSPLGQYNGQFF

clone_size: many
v_call: TRBV6-1
j_call: TRBJ1-5
cdr3_aa: CASSESSEGGQPQHF

clone_size: many
v_call: TRBV2
j_call: TRBJ1-2
cdr3_aa: CGQDRGYGYTF

clone_size: few
v_call: TRBV7-9
j_call: TRBJ2-5
cdr3_aa: CASSPGTSETQYF

clone_size: many
v_call: TRBV10-3
j_call: TRBJ2-5
cdr3_aa: CAISEWFWTGPVRGTQYF

clone_size: few
v_call: TRBV29-1
j_call: TRBJ2-2
cdr3_aa: CSVVAQTTGELFF

clone_size: many
v_call: TRBV2
j_call: TRBJ2-1
cdr3_aa: CASRPGLAGNEQFF

clone_size: many
v_call: TRBV6-1
j_call: TRBJ2-1
cdr3_aa: CASSPYTGGTNEQFF

clone_size: many
v_call: TRBV12-3/TRBV12-4
j_call: TRBJ2-1
cdr3_aa: CASSSRTSGINNEQFF

clone_size: many
v_call: TRBV2
j_call: TRBJ2-2
cdr3_aa: CASRAPFGELFF

clone_size: many
v_call: TRBV2
j_call: TRBJ2-3
cdr3_aa: CASSAVVNRLGTDTQYF

clone_size: .
v_call: TRBV24-1
j_call: TRBJ2-1
cdr3_aa: CATSDAAPNEQFF

clone_size: few
v_call: TRBV3-1
j_call: TRBJ2-5
cdr3_aa: CASRPWREAGEETQYF

clone_size: many
v_call: TRBV6-4
j_call: TRBJ2-1
cdr3_aa: CASSEIGDRGFRPYNEQFF

clone_size: many
v_call: TRBV5-1
j_call: TRBJ2-2
cdr3_aa: CASSPMGTGELFF

clone_size: many
v_call: TRBV20-1
j_call: TRBJ1-4
cdr3_aa: CSARDWRATNEKLFF

clone_size: few
v_call: TRBV3-1
j_call: TRBJ1-2
cdr3_aa: CASSQDYGTGAYGYTF

clone_size: .
v_call: TRBV5-1
j_call: TRBJ1-1
cdr3_aa: CASSFGTGQNTEAFF

clone_size: few
v_call: TRBV4-2
j_call: TRBJ2-1
cdr3_aa: CASSPLQAGARNEQFF

clone_size: .
v_call: TRBV4-1
j_call: TRBJ1-5
cdr3_aa: CASSQVPNQPQHF

clone_size: few
v_call: TRBV6-5
j_call: TRBJ1-5
cdr3_aa: CASSYPTGVDNQPQHF

clone_size: many
v_call: TRBV19
j_call: TRBJ1-5
cdr3_aa: CASIPGGTGVGNQPQHF

clone_size: few
v_call: TRBV4-2
j_call: TRBJ2-1
cdr3_aa: CASSQGHSSYNEQFF

clone_size: few
v_call: TRBV5-1
j_call: TRBJ2-1
cdr3_aa: CASRVTSGSNNEQFF

clone_size: .
v_call: TRBV20-1
j_call: TRBJ2-4
cdr3_aa: CSASPGVWVGENIQYF

clone_size: many
v_call: TRBV7-2
j_call: TRBJ2-3
cdr3_aa: CASSLVGTTSTDTQYF

clone_size: many
v_call: TRBV7-6
j_call: TRBJ1-6
cdr3_aa: CASSLGTGVSPLHF

clone_size: .
v_call: TRBV6-2/TRBV6-3
j_call: TRBJ2-3
cdr3_aa: CAISGVDTQYF

clone_size: many
v_call: TRBV28
j_call: TRBJ2-7
cdr3_aa: CASSLPGLAGEDRAYEQYF

clone_size: many
v_call: TRBV20-1
j_call: TRBJ1-1
cdr3_aa: CSVGWGVTEAFF

clone_size: many
v_call: TRBV27
j_call: TRBJ2-1
cdr3_aa: CASKGTSGSGYDEQFF

clone_size: many
v_call: TRBV6-1
j_call: TRBJ2-5
cdr3_aa: CASRDPGEWETQYF